The clone carrying this T cell receptor beta chain was picked up many times. Unsorted libraries came from 2 million PBMCs stored at -80 °C. The germline V gene encodes CDR1 MNHEY and CDR2 SVGAGI. The CDR3 sequence is 13 residues long. V was cut by 0 bases and J by 8 bases, with 7 bases left in between. This record comes from a study of neurological immune-mediated disorders. Study background: Secondary progressive cases numbered 3 among the 35 or so multiple sclerosis patients, while the other 31 were relapsing-remitting.

5'RACE generated cDNA with 10-nucleotide random UMIs. TCRdb passed the 5' RACE reads through MiXCR, listing each CDR3 protein once. This sample has over 45,000 distinct CDR3 sequences, with approximately 3% found just once. The sequence was collected from a woman between 45 and 60 years old with multiple sclerosis. The chain recombines TRBV6-5 with TRBJ2-2; TRBD1 is a possible D gene (6 bases). The material sequenced was PBMCs. The CDR3 DNA reads TGTGCCAGCAGTTACTCCGACAGGGGGGAGCTGTTTTTT. The encoded protein is CASSYSDRGELFF.